Sequencing of this TCR beta chain was carried out in a study of shared clonotypes between healthy human individuals. Study overall: CD4 naive cells filled three plates per donor, CD4 memory three, CD8 naive two and CD8 memory one.

CDR1 and CDR2 from the germline V gene are SGHDT and YYEEEE. The V and J ends lost 0 bases and 4 bases, in that order; junction bases with no gene match: 4. The CDR3 has 15 residues. With regard to this clone: What it recognizes is unknown.

Here immunoSEQ multiplex PCR was the method, and the copy in TCRdb shows in-frame clones only, minus some. The data show 700,000 to 950,000 clones, with about 96% seen just once and less than 0.3% held by the top ten. General observations from the study: The expectation was that sequencing depth would affect clonotype sharing among donors. Having only a few donors restricted how much genetic and exposure-history diversity was captured.

Naive CD8 cells lacked CD45RO, underwent positive selection for CCR7 and left out terminally differentiated effector memory CD45RA+ cells. The specimen was naive CD8+ T cells sorted from blood. V gene TRBV5-6 combines with J gene TRBJ2-3, with TRBD2 matching over 8 bases. This receptor was taken from a man under 40 in good health. CDR3 DNA: TGTGCCAGCAGCTTGGGAGGACTAGCATCAGATACGCAGTATTTT. The encoded protein is CASSLGGLASDTQYF.